The entry below gives a single TCR beta chain sequence along with its context. Its cognate antigen is unknown. The data originate from a study of T cells in localized non-small cell lung cancer. General study results and limits: Uninvolved adjacent lung had the highest recorded T cell clonality, with tumor below it. Longer overall survival was associated with a higher density of T cells in the blood. Appearance in adjacent lung was seen for a median about 59 of the top 100 tumor clones.

V was cut by 6 bases and J by 3 bases, with 12 bases left in between. CDR3 length: 14 residues. Germline CDR1 is MNHNY and CDR2 is SVGAGI (reference sequence). Sequencing used immunoSEQ multiplex PCR; TCRdb keeps in-frame clones, though not all of them. Of approximately 4,700 clones listed, approximately 93% are singletons. This chain joins TRBV6-6 and TRBJ1-3, with D unresolved. Sequenced here: peripheral blood, sampled before any cancer treatment. The receptor was derived from a woman aged 35 to 69 with stage I lung adenocarcinoma. CDR3 amino acids: CASSPSQFGNTIYF. In DNA form, the CDR3 reads TGTGCCAGCAGCCCCTCCCAGTTTGGAAACACCATATATTTT.